The clone carrying this T cell receptor beta chain was detected a few times. There were TCR beta CDR3 regions amplified from RNA transcripts. When the TCR CDR3 underwent first-round RT-PCR, the HTBI primer set was used. One entry per CDR3 protein, called by TCRdb with MiXCR from the multiplex PCR reads. Among fewer than 600,000 distinct CDR3 sequences listed, around 13% were seen once. This entry is derived from a study of T cells in Graves' hyperthyroidism and ophthalmopathy. The CDR3 contains 15 residues. Germline V gene sequence: CDR1 MNHEY, CDR2 SMNVEV (reference sequence). The J segment lost 2 bases and the V segment lost 5 bases, leaving 6 bases of the junction unmatched.

Sequencing was performed on blood. The clonotype comes from a woman between 40 and 55 years old with Graves' hyperthyroidism. The chain has TRBV27 and TRBJ1-5, with 7 positions matching TRBD1. The CDR3 region is CASSPQGLGNQPQHF. Written as DNA, the CDR3 is TGTGCCAGCAGTCCACAGGGGTTGGGCAATCAGCCCCAGCATTTT.